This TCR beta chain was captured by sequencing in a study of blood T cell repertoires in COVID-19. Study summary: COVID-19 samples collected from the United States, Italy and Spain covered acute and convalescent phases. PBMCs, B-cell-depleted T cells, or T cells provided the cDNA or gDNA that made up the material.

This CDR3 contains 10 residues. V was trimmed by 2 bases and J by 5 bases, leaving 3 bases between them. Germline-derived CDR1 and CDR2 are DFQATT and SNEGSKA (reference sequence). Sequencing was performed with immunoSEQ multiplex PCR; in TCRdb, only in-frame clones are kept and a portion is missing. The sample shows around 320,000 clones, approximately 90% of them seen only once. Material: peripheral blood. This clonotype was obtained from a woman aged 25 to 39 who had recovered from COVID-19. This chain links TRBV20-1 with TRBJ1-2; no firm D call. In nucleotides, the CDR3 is TGCAGTGCTAGACAATATGGCTACACCTTC. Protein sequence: CSARQYGYTF.